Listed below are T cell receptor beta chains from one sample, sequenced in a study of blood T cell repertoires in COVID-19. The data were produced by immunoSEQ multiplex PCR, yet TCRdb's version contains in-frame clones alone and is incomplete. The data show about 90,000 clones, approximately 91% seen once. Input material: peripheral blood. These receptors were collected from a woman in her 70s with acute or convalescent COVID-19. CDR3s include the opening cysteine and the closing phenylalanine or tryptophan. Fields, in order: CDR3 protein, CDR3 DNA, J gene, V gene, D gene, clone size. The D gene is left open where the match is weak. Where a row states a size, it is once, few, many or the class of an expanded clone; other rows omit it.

CATARREGTGANVLTF,TGTGCCACCGCTCGGCGGGAAGGAACAGGGGCCAACGTCCTGACTTTC,TRBJ2-6,TRBV27,NA,NA
CASRRGTGANVLTF,TGTGCCAGCCGGCGGGGAACTGGGGCCAACGTCCTGACTTTC,TRBJ2-6,TRBV6-6,NA,NA
CASSPQGQGREKLFF,TGTGCCAGCTCACCACAGGGCCAGGGGCGTGAAAAACTGTTTTTT,TRBJ1-4,TRBV18,NA,NA
CASSGQGAGELFF,TGCGCCAGCAGCGGACAGGGTGCCGGGGAGCTGTTTTTT,TRBJ2-2,TRBV4-1,TRBD1,NA
CSVELQGYGYTF,TGCAGCGTTGAGTTACAGGGCTATGGCTACACCTTC,TRBJ1-2,TRBV29-1,NA,NA
CASSAGQAQRAQYF,TGTGCCAGCAGTGCGGGTCAAGCTCAGCGAGCGCAGTATTTT,TRBJ2-3,TRBV2,NA,NA
CASSPGGQSYNEQFF,TGTGCTAGCAGCCCAGGGGGACAGAGCTACAATGAGCAGTTCTTC,TRBJ2-1,TRBV7-7,TRBD1,NA
CASSFSQGAHNEQFF,TGTGCCAGCAGCTTCTCCCAGGGGGCACACAATGAGCAGTTCTTC,TRBJ2-1,TRBV11-2,TRBD1,NA
CASSLTSGFGQPQHF,TGCGCCAGCAGCTTAACCTCAGGGTTCGGTCAGCCCCAGCATTTT,TRBJ1-5,TRBV5-1,NA,NA
CASSAGYTTEQYF,TGCGCCAGCAGCGCGGGATACACCACCGAGCAGTACTTC,TRBJ2-7,TRBV10-1,NA,NA
CASSPNRKSNEKLFF,TGTGCCAGCTCTCCGAACAGGAAGAGTAATGAAAAACTGTTTTTT,TRBJ1-4,TRBV18,NA,NA
CASSQEGRGQGAAEQYF,TGTGCCAGCAGCCAAGAGGGGAGGGGACAGGGGGCTGCCGAGCAGTACTTC,TRBJ2-7,TRBV4-2,TRBD1,NA
CASSKTGVDEQFF,TGTGCCAGTAGCAAGACAGGGGTCGATGAGCAGTTCTTC,TRBJ2-1,TRBV19,TRBD1,NA
CASSQEGAASYNEQFF,TGCGCCAGCAGCCAAGAAGGAGCGGCCTCCTACAATGAGCAGTTCTTC,TRBJ2-1,TRBV4-1,NA,NA
CASSPGERGPKNIQYF,TGTGCCAGCAGTCCGGGGGAGCGAGGGCCCAAAAACATTCAGTACTTC,TRBJ2-4,TRBV28,NA,NA
CASSEAHRGDGYTF,TGTGCCAGCAGTGAAGCGCACAGGGGGGATGGCTACACCTTC,TRBJ1-2,TRBV6-1,TRBD1,NA
CAGRTGDYGYTF,TGTGCCGGACGAACAGGTGACTATGGCTACACCTTC,TRBJ1-2,TRBV6-5,NA,NA
CALRGGPAVRDGYTF,TGTGCCTTACGAGGGGGTCCCGCGGTACGTGATGGCTACACCTTC,TRBJ1-2,TRBV21-1,NA,NA
CASLSGELFF,TGTGCCAGCCTTTCCGGGGAGCTGTTTTTT,TRBJ2-2,TRBV12-3/TRBV12-4,NA,NA
CASSVREAYNEQFF,TGCGCCAGCAGCGTCCGGGAAGCTTACAATGAGCAGTTCTTC,TRBJ2-1,TRBV5-1,NA,NA
CASSFSAGDETQYF,TGTGCCAGCAGCTTTTCAGCGGGGGATGAGACCCAGTACTTC,TRBJ2-5,TRBV7-9,TRBD2,NA
CASSWRLHLRGGTF,TGTGCCAGCAGTTGGAGGTTGCACCTTCGAGGGGGCACCTTC,TRBJ1-2,TRBV28,NA,NA
CASRGQMNTEAFF,TGCGCCAGCAGGGGGCAAATGAACACTGAAGCTTTCTTT,TRBJ1-1,TRBV10-2,NA,NA
CATSRGWTAGNQPQHF,TGTGCCACCAGCAGAGGCTGGACAGCCGGCAATCAGCCCCAGCATTTT,TRBJ1-5,TRBV15,NA,NA
CASSSTGFTDTQYF,TGCGCCAGCAGCTCGACAGGATTCACAGATACGCAGTATTTT,TRBJ2-3,TRBV4-1,NA,NA
CASRFQAGRLPSEQFF,TGCGCCAGCAGATTTCAAGCGGGACGCCTCCCTAGTGAGCAGTTCTTC,TRBJ2-1,TRBV5-1,TRBD2,once
CASSKPGNTEAFF,TGTGCCAGCAGTAAACCAGGGAACACTGAAGCTTTCTTT,TRBJ1-1,TRBV6-2/TRBV6-3,NA,NA
CASSSTVSNQPQHF,TGTGCCAGCAGTTCTACAGTAAGCAATCAGCCCCAGCATTTT,TRBJ1-5,TRBV2,NA,few
CASRLTVAAGELFF,TGTGCCAGCAGACTTACGGTCGCTGCCGGGGAGCTGTTTTTT,TRBJ2-2,TRBV2,NA,NA
CASSVTGRETQYF,TGTGCCAGCAGCGTGACAGGGCGGGAGACCCAGTACTTC,TRBJ2-5,TRBV5-8,TRBD1,NA
CASSFTGGVGEKLFF,TGCGCCAGCAGCTTCACAGGGGGCGTAGGTGAAAAACTGTTTTTT,TRBJ1-4,TRBV5-1,TRBD1,NA
CASSLVSGGNQPQHF,TGTGCCAGCAGCTTGGTCTCAGGGGGAAATCAGCCCCAGCATTTT,TRBJ1-5,TRBV5-8,TRBD1,NA
CASSESPGRLKGYTF,TGCGCCAGCAGTGAGAGTCCGGGAAGATTGAAGGGCTACACCTTC,TRBJ1-2,TRBV10-1,NA,NA
CASTPVGANVLTF,TGTGCCAGCACCCCGGTTGGGGCCAACGTCCTGACTTTC,TRBJ2-6,TRBV28,NA,NA
CASSSNSFSSPLHF,TGTGCCAGCAGCTCAAACAGTTTTAGTTCACCCCTCCACTTT,TRBJ1-6,TRBV7-8,NA,once
CASRSPGGTDYGYTF,TGTGCCAGCAGGAGCCCGGGAGGTACGGACTATGGCTACACCTTC,TRBJ1-2,TRBV6-5,NA,NA